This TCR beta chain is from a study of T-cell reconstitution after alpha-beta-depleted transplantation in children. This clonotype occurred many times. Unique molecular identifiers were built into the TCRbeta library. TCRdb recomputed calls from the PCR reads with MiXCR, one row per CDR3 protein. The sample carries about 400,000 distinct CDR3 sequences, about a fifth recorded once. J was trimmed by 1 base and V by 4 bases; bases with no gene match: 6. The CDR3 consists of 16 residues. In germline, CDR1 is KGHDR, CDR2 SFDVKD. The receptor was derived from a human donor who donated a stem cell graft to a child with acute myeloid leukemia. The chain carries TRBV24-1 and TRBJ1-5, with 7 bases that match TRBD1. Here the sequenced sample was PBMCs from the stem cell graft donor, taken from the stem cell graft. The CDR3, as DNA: TGTGCCACCAGTGACTCGAACAGGGGAAGCAATCAGCCCCAGCATTTT. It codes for CATSDSNRGSNQPQHF.